The sequence of this TCR beta chain was determined in a study of blood T cells in healthy people across ages. This clonotype was seen a handful of times. The use of a sample-barcoded 5' primer and a J-beta primer mix characterized a second PCR of about 7 to 12 cycles. TCRdb passed the 5' RACE reads through MiXCR, listing each CDR3 protein once. The sample consists of 800,000 or so distinct CDR3 sequences, around 25% of them appearing once. Trimming left V 2 bases short and J 5 bases short, with 7 bases between. The CDR3 covers 12 residues. Germline V lookup: CDR1 DFQATT, CDR2 SNEGSKA (reference sequence). This sample also belongs to another study, concerning T cells of mothers and their children. Per that paper: A few healthy Caucasian mothers gave samples, and so did their six children.

The origin of this receptor is a boy aged 10-17 years in good health. The rearrangement joins TRBV20-1 to TRBJ2-1; a possible D gene is TRBD2 (6 bases). Source material: blood. CDR3 nucleotides: TGCAGTGCTAGATGGGGGGACAATGAGCAGTTCTTC. This sequence encodes CSARWGDNEQFF.